Following are 3 T cell receptor beta chains from one sample sequenced in a study of cytomegalovirus exposure and HLA in healthy donors. The PCR made use of 60 Vbeta and 13 Jbeta primers. Only in-frame clones appear in the TCRdb table, and some are missing; sequencing was by immunoSEQ multiplex PCR. Of some 110,000 clones in the sample, roughly 68% were seen once. Sequencing was performed on PBMCs. These receptors originate from a woman aged 25 to 39 in good health and CMV-seronegative.

In this sample, this clone turned up a few times. V gene TRBV4-2 combines with J gene TRBJ2-5, with TRBD2 matching 7 bases. Germline V gene lookup returns CDR1 LGHNA and CDR2 YNFKEQ. V lost 8 bases and J lost 6; bases outside the gene matches: 9. This CDR3 has 13 residues. Here the CDR3 reads CASGDQGGKTQYF. The CDR3 bases are TGTGCCAGCGGGGACCAGGGAGGGAAGACCCAGTACTTC.

This clone has a handful of counts. The V gene is TRBV27, the J gene TRBJ2-1; the D gene is possibly TRBD2 (5 bases). Germline V lookup: CDR1 MNHEY, CDR2 SMNVEV (reference sequence). The V gene lost 1 base and the J gene lost 7 bases, with 11 bases spanning the gap. This CDR3 comprises 14 residues. CDR3 residues: CASSLLAGENEQFF. The CDR3 DNA is TGTGCCAGCAGTTTATTGGCTGGGGAGAATGAGCAGTTCTTC.

The chain couples TRBV6-5 to TRBJ1-2, with 7 bases lining up with TRBD1. CDR1 and CDR2 from the germline V gene are MNHEY and SVGAGI. Trimming at V came to 6 bases and at J to 4 bases, leaving 11 bases not matched to a gene. This CDR3 comprises 15 residues. The CDR3 spells CASSNRDSHSYGYTF. DNA for the CDR3: TGTGCCAGCAGCAACCGGGACAGTCATTCCTATGGCTACACCTTC.